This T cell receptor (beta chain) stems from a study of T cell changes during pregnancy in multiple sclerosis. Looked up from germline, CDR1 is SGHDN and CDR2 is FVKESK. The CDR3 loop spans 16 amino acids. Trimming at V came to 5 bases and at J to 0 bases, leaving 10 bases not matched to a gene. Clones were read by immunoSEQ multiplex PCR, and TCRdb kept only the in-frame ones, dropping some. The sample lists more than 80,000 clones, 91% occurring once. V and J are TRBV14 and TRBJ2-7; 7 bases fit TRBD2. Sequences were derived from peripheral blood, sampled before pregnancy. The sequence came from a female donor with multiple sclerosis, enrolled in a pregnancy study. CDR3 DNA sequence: TGTGCCAGCAGCTTACCGGGGCCGGGAGGCTCCTACGAGCAGTACTTC. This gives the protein CASSLPGPGGSYEQYF.